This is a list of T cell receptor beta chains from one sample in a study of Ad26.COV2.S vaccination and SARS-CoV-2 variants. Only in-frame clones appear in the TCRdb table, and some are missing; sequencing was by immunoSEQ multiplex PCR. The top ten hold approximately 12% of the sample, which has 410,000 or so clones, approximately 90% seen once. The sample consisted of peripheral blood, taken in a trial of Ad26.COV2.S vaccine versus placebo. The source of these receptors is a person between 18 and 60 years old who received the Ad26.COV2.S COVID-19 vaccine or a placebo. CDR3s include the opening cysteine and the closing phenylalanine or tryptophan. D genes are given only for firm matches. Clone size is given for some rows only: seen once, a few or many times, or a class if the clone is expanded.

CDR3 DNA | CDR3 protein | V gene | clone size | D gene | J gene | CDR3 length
TGTGCCAGCAGTGTCGGCGGGGAAAATTCACCCCTCCACTTT | CASSVGGENSPLHF | TRBV25-1 | NA | NA | TRBJ1-6 | 14
TGTGCCAGCAGCCCCCGGACTAGCGGGAGTGGAAACATTCAGTACTTC | CASSPRTSGSGNIQYF | TRBV9 | NA | TRBD2 | TRBJ2-4 | 16
TGTGCCGCATGGGACAGGGGGTACGAGCAGTACTTC | CAAWDRGYEQYF | TRBV6-5 | once | TRBD1 | TRBJ2-7 | 12
TGCGCCAGCAGCCCATACACAGATACGCAGTATTTT | CASSPYTDTQYF | TRBV5-1 | NA | NA | TRBJ2-3 | 12
TGCGCCAGCAGCTTAGGGTGGGACGGGGTCTCTGGGGCCAACGTCCTGACTTTC | CASSLGWDGVSGANVLTF | TRBV5-1 | NA | NA | TRBJ2-6 | 18
TGTGCCAGCGGGAGAGACTCCTACGAGCAGTACTTC | CASGRDSYEQYF | TRBV6-5 | NA | NA | TRBJ2-7 | 12
TGTGCCAGCATGGGACTAGCGGGAGTGGAAGAGACCCAGTACTTC | CASMGLAGVEETQYF | TRBV11-2 | NA | TRBD2 | TRBJ2-5 | 15
TGTGCCAGCAGTTTACTCACGACAGACCAGAACACTGAAGCTTTCTTT | CASSLLTTDQNTEAFF | TRBV6-5 | NA | NA | TRBJ1-1 | 16
TGTGCCAGCAGTCAGAGGGACACTGAAGCTTTCTTT | CASSQRDTEAFF | TRBV6-2/TRBV6-3 | NA | NA | TRBJ1-1 | 12
TGTGCCAGCAGCTTAGTCAGCGGGAGAGGCAATGAGCAGTTCTTC | CASSLVSGRGNEQFF | TRBV7-2 | NA | TRBD2 | TRBJ2-1 | 15
TGTGCCAGCAGGCCACAGGGCACCGGGGAGCTGTTTTTT | CASRPQGTGELFF | TRBV27 | NA | NA | TRBJ2-2 | 13
TGTGCCAGCAGCCCAGGAGGCGGGTCCTCATCCCTGGATACGCAGTATTTT | CASSPGGGSSSLDTQYF | TRBV9 | NA | NA | TRBJ2-3 | 17
TGTGCCAGCAGCCCCTCCGGGACAGGGGCCCTAATGAACACTGAAGCTTTCTTT | CASSPSGTGALMNTEAFF | TRBV4-2 | NA | TRBD1 | TRBJ1-1 | 18
TGTGCCAGCAGCCGAAAGGTCGGGACTAGGAACACCGGGGAGCTGTTTTTT | CASSRKVGTRNTGELFF | TRBV9 | NA | TRBD2 | TRBJ2-2 | 17
TGTGCCAGCAGCGTTCTCCTGAACACCGGGGAGCTGTTTTTT | CASSVLLNTGELFF | TRBV9 | NA | NA | TRBJ2-2 | 14
TGTGCCAGCAACCGGGAGGCCCGGGAGACCCAGTACTTC | CASNREARETQYF | TRBV28 | NA | TRBD2 | TRBJ2-5 | 13
TGTGCCAGCAGCCAAGACAGGGAATATAGCAATCAGCCCCAGCATTTT | CASSQDREYSNQPQHF | TRBV3-1/TRBV3-2 | NA | NA | TRBJ1-5 | 16
TGTGCCAGCAGCTCACAAACCATGAACACTGAAGCTTTCTTT | CASSSQTMNTEAFF | TRBV7-2 | NA | NA | TRBJ1-1 | 14
TGTGCCAGCAGAGTAATAGCGGGAGCGAGAAATGAGCAGTTCTTC | CASRVIAGARNEQFF | TRBV6-5 | NA | TRBD2 | TRBJ2-1 | 15
TGTGCCAGCACCAGCGGACAGCCCTATGGCTACACCTTC | CASTSGQPYGYTF | TRBV7-9 | NA | NA | TRBJ1-2 | 13
TGTGCCAGCAGCTTAACAGGGGTTCGGGACAATGAGCAGTTCTTC | CASSLTGVRDNEQFF | TRBV7-8 | NA | TRBD1 | TRBJ2-1 | 15
TGTGCCAGCAGTCCCGGACCTAGGAACACTGAAGCTTTCTTT | CASSPGPRNTEAFF | TRBV2 | NA | NA | TRBJ1-1 | 14
TGTGCCAGCAGCTTAACGCCGAATGTGGGACTAGCGGGAGGTGGGGGCACAGATACGCAGTATTTT | CASSLTPNVGLAGGGGTDTQYF | TRBV7-3 | NA | TRBD2 | TRBJ2-3 | 22
TGTGCCACCAGGGCGGGAAGCGGGCTTAGCACAGATACGCAGTATTTT | CATRAGSGLSTDTQYF | TRBV15 | NA | NA | TRBJ2-3 | 16
TGTGCCATCAGGGAAACAGGGAATGAGCAGTTCTTC | CAIRETGNEQFF | TRBV10-3 | once | NA | TRBJ2-1 | 12
TGTGCCAGCAGTTACTGGCAGAACACTGAAGCTTTCTTT | CASSYWQNTEAFF | TRBV6-5 | NA | NA | TRBJ1-1 | 13
TGTGCCAGCAGTTACTCGTTGCTAGGGGATACGCAGTATTTT | CASSYSLLGDTQYF | TRBV6-5 | NA | NA | TRBJ2-3 | 14
TGCGCCAGCAGCCAAGATCGGGCAGGGGGCTCGCGAGGCAATCAGCCCCAGCATTTT | CASSQDRAGGSRGNQPQHF | TRBV4-3 | few | TRBD1 | TRBJ1-5 | 19
TGTGCCAGCAGCTTAGGGGTTCCGACCTACAATGAGCAGTTCTTC | CASSLGVPTYNEQFF | TRBV5-4 | once | NA | TRBJ2-1 | 15
TGTGCCAGCAGCCAAGTACTAGCGGATTCAGATACGCAGTATTTT | CASSQVLADSDTQYF | TRBV3-1/TRBV3-2 | NA | TRBD2 | TRBJ2-3 | 15
TGTGCCAGCAGCTCGGGCACGGGGGTTGGCAAAAACATTCAGTACTTC | CASSSGTGVGKNIQYF | TRBV11-3 | NA | NA | TRBJ2-4 | 16
TGTGCCAGCAGTCCCCGGGGCAGGGGGAACACCGGGGAGCTGTTTTTT | CASSPRGRGNTGELFF | TRBV6-2/TRBV6-3 | NA | NA | TRBJ2-2 | 16
TGTGCCTCAGGGAAATCCGGGGAGCTGTTTTTT | CASGKSGELFF | TRBV19 | NA | NA | TRBJ2-2 | 11
TGCGCCAGCAGCTTGGCCGACAAGGATAATGGCTACACCTTC | CASSLADKDNGYTF | TRBV5-1 | NA | NA | TRBJ1-2 | 14
TGTGCCAGCAGCCCGGGGGGGTCCTCCTACGAGCAGTACTTC | CASSPGGSSYEQYF | TRBV9 | NA | TRBD2 | TRBJ2-7 | 14
TGTGCCAGCAGCTTAAATTTATTTTTCTCAAGGGACAGGGGAACTGAAGCTTTCTTT | CASSLNLFFSRDRGTEAFF | TRBV7-2 | NA | TRBD1 | TRBJ1-1 | 19
TGTGCCAGCTCACCAATTTGGCAGACGAACACCGGGGAGCTGTTTTTT | CASSPIWQTNTGELFF | TRBV18 | once | NA | TRBJ2-2 | 16
TGTGCCACCGCGGGGGCAACTAATGAAAAACTGTTTTTT | CATAGATNEKLFF | TRBV12-3/TRBV12-4 | NA | NA | TRBJ1-4 | 13
TGTGCCAGCAACGACCGGAAGGCTAATGAAAAACTGTTTTTT | CASNDRKANEKLFF | TRBV28 | NA | NA | TRBJ1-4 | 14
TGTGCCAGTAGTATAGAAAAGACTAGCGGGAGTGGCGGAGAGACCCAGTACTTC | CASSIEKTSGSGGETQYF | TRBV19 | NA | TRBD2 | TRBJ2-5 | 18
TGTGCCAGCAGCGCTACACGGAGACAGGCGAACACTGAAGCTTTCTTT | CASSATRRQANTEAFF | TRBV9 | NA | NA | TRBJ1-1 | 16
TGCAGCACTAGAGGGAGGCCGGAGAGCAATGAGCAGTTCTTC | CSTRGRPESNEQFF | TRBV29-1 | NA | NA | TRBJ2-1 | 14
TGTGCCAGCAGCTCGACAGGGGAAACTGAAGCTTTCTTT | CASSSTGETEAFF | TRBV12-3/TRBV12-4 | NA | TRBD1 | TRBJ1-1 | 13
TGTGCCAGCAGTCCACCTGTCACCCTCTTCGGCGGCTACACCTTC | CASSPPVTLFGGYTF | TRBV6-5 | NA | NA | TRBJ1-2 | 15
TGTGCCAGCAGCTTCGGGACTAGCGTTTGGTACTTC | CASSFGTSVWYF | TRBV7-2 | NA | TRBD2 | TRBJ2-7 | 12
TGTGCCAGCAGTGGACGGACAGATTATCAGCCCCAGCATTTT | CASSGRTDYQPQHF | TRBV28 | NA | NA | TRBJ1-5 | 14
TGTGCCAGCAGCCCGCCGGGACTAGCCGGGAACACCGGGGAGCTGTTTTTT | CASSPPGLAGNTGELFF | TRBV7-9 | NA | TRBD2 | TRBJ2-2 | 17
TGTGCCAGCAGCTCGACAGGGGATTACGGCTACACCTTC | CASSSTGDYGYTF | TRBV9 | NA | TRBD1 | TRBJ1-2 | 13
TGTGCCAGTAGTATTGGGGGGGGAGGCAATCAGCCCCAGCATTTT | CASSIGGGGNQPQHF | TRBV19 | NA | NA | TRBJ1-5 | 15
TGTGCCAGCAGCCTCGTTCCCGACGGCTACGAGCAGTACTTC | CASSLVPDGYEQYF | TRBV9 | NA | NA | TRBJ2-7 | 14
TGTGCCAGCAGCATCAGGGGCGTGGAGACCCAGTACTTC | CASSIRGVETQYF | TRBV7-2 | NA | NA | TRBJ2-5 | 13
TGTGCCAGCAGGCCCCAATGGACTAGCGGGAGGTACGAGCAGTACTTC | CASRPQWTSGRYEQYF | TRBV7-2 | NA | TRBD2 | TRBJ2-7 | 16